This TCR beta chain was sequenced in a study of T cells in Graves' hyperthyroidism and ophthalmopathy. Germline CDR1 is SGHAT and CDR2 is FQNNGV. The CDR3 covers 17 residues. V shed 5 bases and J 5 bases; nucleotides not matched to a gene: 11. At least ten counts were recorded for this clonotype. Researchers amplified the TCR beta CDR3 regions from RNA transcripts. The TCR CDR3 first-round RT-PCR relied on the HTBI primer set. TCRdb redid the calling of the multiplex PCR reads with MiXCR, one entry per CDR3 protein. The repertoire consists of around 700,000 distinct CDR3 sequences, with about 19% occurring once and the leading ten covering over 15%.

The chain uses TRBV11-2 and TRBJ2-1, with 11 nucleotides matching TRBD2. The sequenced sample consisted of blood. The clonotype comes from a woman aged 50 to 65 with Graves' hyperthyroidism that later progressed to Graves' ophthalmopathy. The CDR3 DNA reads as TGTGCCAGCAGCCCGAGGGCTTTAGCGGGGGGGCACAATGAGCAGTTCTTC. Protein product: CASSPRALAGGHNEQFF.